The 6 T cell receptor beta chains reported below all come from one sample, sequenced in a study of Graves' ophthalmopathy and Graves' hyperthyroidism. CDR3 regions of TCR beta were amplified from RNA transcripts. HTBI primers were employed in first-round RT-PCR, then a second-round multiplex PCR followed. TCRdb analysed the multiplex PCR reads with MiXCR anew, one entry per CDR3 protein. Of hundreds of thousands of distinct CDR3 sequences listed, approximately 40% were seen once; the top ten hold 40% to 55%. Specimen: peripheral blood. These receptor sequences come from an adult man with Graves' ophthalmopathy.

CDR3 nucleotides: TGTGCCAGCAGATGGAGCGGGGGGGCCCAGACCCAGTACTTC. Protein: CASRWSGGAQTQYF. The rearrangement uses TRBV7-2 and TRBJ2-5, with 10 bases aligning to TRBD2. The V segment lost 6 bases and the J segment 6 bases; nucleotides outside the gene matches: 7. In germline, CDR1 is SGHTA, CDR2 FQGNSA. The CDR3 contains 14 residues.

CDR3 nucleotide sequence: TGTGCCAGCAGCCGACGTGGGGCGAACACTGAAGCTTTCTTT. Residues: CASSRRGANTEAFF. The V call is TRBV7-2, the J call TRBJ1-1; maybe TRBD1 (5 bases). Germline CDR1 reads SGHTA; CDR2 reads FQGNSA. V lost 5 bases, J lost 1 base, and 11 bases lay in between. This CDR3 spans 14 amino acids.

This clonotype was found a few times. The CDR3 coding sequence is TGTGCCAGCAGTGTGAGGGGGGCGCTTGGCTACACCTTC. Amino acids: CASSVRGALGYTF. The chain couples TRBV25-1 to TRBJ1-2, with D tentatively TRBD1 (6 bases). CDR1 and CDR2 (germline): MGHDK, SYGVNS. V was shortened by 4 bases and J by 7 bases, with 13 bases between the two germline ends. This CDR3 has 13 amino acids.

The table lists this clonotype with many counts. This chain links TRBV11-2 with TRBJ1-6; no clear D. There are 12 residues in the CDR3. V was pared by 3 bases and J by 14 bases, with 11 bases between. Germline V gives CDR1 SGHAT, CDR2 FQNNGV. CDR3 in amino acids: CASSLLGTALHF. CDR3 DNA: TGTGCCAGCAGCTTGCTGGGTACGGCCCTCCACTTT.

This clonotype was detected only a few times. V gene TRBV2 combines with J gene TRBJ2-7; D possibly uses TRBD1 or TRBD2 (5 bases each). The CDR3 runs 15 residues. With 6 bases removed from V and 2 bases from J, the gap between germline ends came to 17 bases. Germline CDR1 is SNHLY and CDR2 is FYNNEI. CDR3 residues: CASSFRDGSAYEQYF. CDR3 DNA sequence: TGTGCCAGCAGCTTTCGGGACGGAAGCGCCTACGAGCAGTACTTC.

The rearrangement joins TRBV9 to TRBJ2-2, with D perhaps matching TRBD1 (6 bases). This CDR3 is 15 amino acids long. Trimming took off 4 bases at V and 6 bases at J, with 16 bases between the two ends. The V gene's germline CDR1 is SGDLS and CDR2 YYNGEE. CDR3 DNA sequence: TGTGCCAGCAGCCCTCCGACGACAGGTCCCGGGGAGCTGTTTTTT. Translated: CASSPPTTGPGELFF.